Below, 4 T cell receptor beta chains from the same sample are listed, as sequenced in a study of cytomegalovirus exposure and HLA in healthy donors. The PCR used 60 Vbeta and 13 Jbeta primers. Using immunoSEQ multiplex PCR, the repertoire was profiled, and TCRdb retains in-frame clones only, with some absent. The data contain around 130,000 clones, 75% to 80% of them seen just once; the ten biggest clones take up about 1%. The material sequenced was PBMCs. The receptor source for this set is a woman aged 55-69 years in good health and CMV-seronegative.

V gene TRBV18 combines with J gene TRBJ1-1; TRBD1 agrees at 12 bases. There are 17 residues in the CDR3. CDR1 KGHSH and CDR2 LQKENI come from the germline V gene. The V segment lost 3 bases and the J segment 0 bases; nucleotides outside the gene matches: 5. The CDR3 loop reads CASSPLGQGAMNTEAFF. CDR3 in DNA: TGTGCCAGCTCACCGTTGGGACAGGGGGCTATGAACACTGAAGCTTTCTTT.

This sequence joins TRBV7-3 and TRBJ2-2; possibly TRBD2 for D (5 bases). This CDR3 contains 14 residues. The germline V and J ends were trimmed by 1 base and 7 bases, with 10 bases remaining between them. Germline CDR1 and CDR2: SGHTA and FQGTGA. CDR3 in DNA: TGTGCCAGCAGCTTAATACCGGGGAACGGGGAGCTGTTTTTT. Translated: CASSLIPGNGELFF.

The CDR3 nucleotides are TGTGCCAGCACGGAGGGGAGCGCCAAAAACATTCAGTACTTC. It is translated as CASTEGSAKNIQYF. The V call is TRBV6-5, the J call TRBJ2-4, with D perhaps TRBD2 (6 bases). Trimming stripped 7 bases from V and 1 base from J, with 11 bases between. This CDR3 has 14 amino acids. The germline V gene has CDR1 MNHEY and CDR2 SVGAGI.

The chain recombines TRBV20-1 with TRBJ2-5; D remains unclear. CDR1 is DFQATT and CDR2 is SNEGSKA in the germline V gene (reference sequence). Trimming pared 5 bases from V and 0 bases from J, leaving 4 bases between. This CDR3 region has 11 residues. In nucleotides, the CDR3 is TGCAGTGCTCGGGACCAAGAGACCCAGTACTTC. Translated: CSARDQETQYF.